This entry is about one T cell receptor (beta chain). Its antigen is still unknown. TCR beta cDNA libraries had unique molecular identifiers. T cells numbering about 0.95 to 10 million gave rise to around 500,000 cDNA molecules. One entry per CDR3 protein, called by TCRdb with MiXCR from the PCR reads. The sample consists of under 650,000 distinct CDR3 sequences, roughly 45% of them appearing once. The data were taken from a study of post-analysis software for immune sequencing data. At the level of the study: The patients showed relapsing-remitting, secondary progressive and progressive-relapsing multiple sclerosis courses.

Study-wide findings and caveats: TRBV5-6, TRBV5-1 and TRBV20-1 were among 4 or 5 TRBV segments more frequent in patients than controls. Those with multiple sclerosis, the patient group, showed significantly lower normalized Chao1 diversity than controls. F-measure co-clustering was strong for batch-matched samples.

The CDR3 runs to 13 residues. Germline V CDR1 and CDR2: DFQATT, SNEGSKA (reference sequence). With 3 bases clipped from V and 4 bases from J, the junction kept 4 bases outside the gene matches. The chain uses TRBV20-1 and TRBJ2-3, with 7 bases aligning to TRBD1. The sequence was obtained from a girl aged 5 to 17 with multiple sclerosis. The specimen sequenced was blood. CDR3 coding DNA: TGCAGTGCTAGGGGGACAGTCGCAGATACGCAGTATTTT. It is translated as CSARGTVADTQYF.